This T cell receptor beta chain derives from a study of T cell responses to AZD1222 COVID-19 vaccine. General study findings and limits: Dominant at 160-218 and 743-854, vaccine-associated CD4 TCRs also spanned spike. None of the repertoires were sampled until the peak T cell response had passed. In a largely white British group with more females than males, clonal diversity was possibly underestimated.

Libraries were prepared by immunoSEQ multiplex PCR; TCRdb keeps only in-frame clonotypes and omits some of them. The sample has 120,000 or so clones, about 88% seen once. In regard to this clone: The antigen remains undetermined.

The sequence was collected from an adult in good health. Sequencing was performed on peripheral blood, taken on day 0 of AZD1222 vaccination.

The CDR3 protein is CASSLVDGRGQETQYF. The CDR3 coding sequence is TGCGCCAGCAGCTTGGTTGATGGCAGGGGCCAAGAGACCCAGTACTTC. V is TRBV5-1 and J is TRBJ2-5, with D perhaps matching TRBD1 (6 bases). V shed 0 bases and J shed 1 base, with 13 bases lying between them. Germline CDR1 and CDR2: SGHRS and YFSETQ. This CDR3 has 16 amino acids.